Below are 17 T cell receptor beta chains sequenced from a single sample in a study of T cells in Graves' hyperthyroidism and ophthalmopathy. RNA transcripts yielded amplified TCR beta CDR3 regions. The HTBI set primed first-round TCR CDR3 RT-PCR. TCRdb reprocessed the multiplex PCR reads via MiXCR and lists one record per CDR3 protein. The profile shows about 570,000 distinct CDR3 sequences, around 46% of them singletons. Sequencing was carried out using peripheral blood or thyroid tissue (not recorded which). All receptors derive from an adult woman with Graves' disease, either hyperthyroidism or ophthalmopathy (not recorded which).

In DNA, the CDR3 is TGTGCCAGCAGCTTAGACAGTCGACGCTACTATGGCTACACCTTC. Its translation: CASSLDSRRYYGYTF. V gene TRBV7-2 combines with J gene TRBJ1-2, with no clear D. Trimming took off 1 base at V and 3 bases at J, with 12 bases between the two ends. The CDR3 is made up of 15 amino acids. Germline assignment: CDR1 SGHTA and CDR2 FQGNSA.

This chain joins TRBV11-2 and TRBJ1-5; D uncertain. The CDR3 sequence is 14 residues long. Germline V gives CDR1 SGHAT, CDR2 FQNNGV. The V and J ends lost 5 bases and 6 bases respectively, with 14 bases between them. CDR3 sequence (DNA): TGTGCCAGCAGCGTTCTCGGGGTTGGTCAGCCCCAGCATTTT. This gives the protein CASSVLGVGQPQHF.

This clonotype was found many times. The rearrangement joins TRBV27 to TRBJ1-2; no reliable D call. CDR3 length: 13 amino acids. Germline CDR1 MNHEY, CDR2 SMNVEV (reference sequence). Trimming shortened V by 5 bases and J by 1 base, and 8 bases separated the two germline ends. The chain's CDR3 is CASSAQVNYGYTF. The DNA for the CDR3 is TGTGCCAGCAGTGCCCAGGTTAACTATGGCTACACCTTC.

This clonotype occurred a few times. This chain connects TRBV13 to TRBJ1-1, with TRBD1 as a possible D gene (5 bases). The CDR3 extends over 13 amino acids. CDR1 is PRHDT and CDR2 is FYEKMQ in the germline V gene (reference sequence). This chain's CDR3 is CASTARLNTEAFF. CDR3 sequence (DNA): TGTGCTTCGACAGCTAGGTTGAACACTGAAGCTTTCTTT.

This clonotype was counted a few times. The V and J genes are TRBV5-5 and TRBJ2-7; 10 nucleotides match TRBD1. The CDR3 runs to 16 residues. The V gene's germline CDR1 is SGHKS and CDR2 YYEKEE (reference sequence). The V and J ends lost 2 bases and 3 bases, in that order; junction bases with no gene match: 8. The CDR3: CASSFSPGQGNYEQYF. CDR3 bases: TGTGCCAGCAGCTTCAGTCCGGGACAGGGGAACTACGAGCAGTACTTC.

The table lists this clonotype with many counts. The chain recombines TRBV11-2 with TRBJ2-7; perhaps TRBD2 as D (6 bases). The germline V gene encodes CDR1 SGHAT and CDR2 FQNNGV. This CDR3 is 12 amino acids long. Trimming stripped 5 bases from V and 3 bases from J, with 8 bases between. The CDR3, as DNA: TGTGCCAGCAGCCCTAGCGTCTACGAGCAGTACTTC. It encodes CASSPSVYEQYF.

On this clonotype: A junction boundary mismatches the germline segment, possibly from a read error. The chain uses TRBV7-2 and TRBJ1-3; D gene uncertain. The CDR3 loop spans 14 amino acids. Germline V gene sequence: CDR1 SGHTA, CDR2 FQGNSA. CDR3 amino acids: CASGVVISGNAIYF. CDR3 nucleotide sequence: TGTGCCAGCGGCGTAGTTATATCTGGAAACGCCATATATTTT. Together with reference TRBV7-2 and TRBJ1-3, the CDR3 gives the full variable domain: GAGVSQSPSNKVTEKGKDVELRCDPISGHTALYWYRQSLGQGLEFLIYFQGNSAPDKSGLPSDRFSAERTGGSVSTLTIQRTQQEDSAVYLCASGVVISGNAIYFGEGSWLTVV.

In its sample, this clonotype was seen many times. The chain is built from TRBV20-1 and TRBJ1-4; D is perhaps TRBD1 (5 bases). V was clipped by 6 bases and J by 0 bases, with 8 bases between them. The CDR3 has 13 residues. Germline V gives CDR1 DFQATT, CDR2 SNEGSKA (reference sequence). Written as DNA, the CDR3 is TGCAGTGCCCGACAGACAACTAATGAAAAACTGTTTTTT. Encoded protein: CSARQTTNEKLFF.

Ten or more counts support this clonotype. The V and J genes are TRBV19 and TRBJ1-1; the match to TRBD1 covers 8 bases. The V gene end was trimmed by 6 bases and the J gene end by 5 bases; junction bases not matched to a gene: 8. CDR1 and CDR2 from the germline V gene are LNHDA and SQIVND (reference sequence). The length of the CDR3 is 14 residues. This CDR3 reads CASSEYRGGTEAFF. CDR3 DNA: TGTGCCAGTAGCGAATACAGGGGGGGAACTGAAGCTTTCTTT.

The chain carries TRBV15 and TRBJ1-1; unclear D gene. The germline V gene has CDR1 LNHNV and CDR2 YYDKDF (reference sequence). This CDR3 is 13 amino acids long. V was cut by 0 bases and J by 6 bases, with 8 bases left in between. CDR3 region: CATSRDRQAEAFF. The CDR3 bases are TGTGCCACCAGCAGAGATCGGCAGGCTGAAGCTTTCTTT.

Concerning this clonotype: Just one base apart from a much larger clone, this may be a read error. The chain couples TRBV5-1 to TRBJ1-4; tentative D call: TRBD1 (6 bases). This CDR3 has 16 residues. CDR1 and CDR2 (germline): SGHRS, YFSETQ. The CDR3 DNA sequence: TGCGCCAGCAGCTTGGAGGGGGGGGCATGGAATGAAATACTGTTTTTT. Translation gives CASSLEGGAWNEILFF.

This clonotype occurred many times. V and J are TRBV4-1 and TRBJ1-6; TRBD1 aligns across 11 bases. The germline CDR1 and CDR2 sequences are MGHRA and YSYEKL. There are 19 residues in the CDR3. With 4 bases clipped from V and 9 bases from J, the junction kept 17 bases outside the gene matches. The CDR3 loop is CASSRREMGQGGFGSPLHF. In nucleotides, the CDR3 is TGCGCCAGCAGCCGCCGAGAAATGGGACAGGGGGGTTTTGGTTCACCCCTCCACTTT.

The chain links TRBV10-3 to TRBJ2-2; 7 bases line up with TRBD1. Germline V gene data show CDR1 as ENHRY and CDR2 as SYGVKD. J lost 0 bases, V lost 5 bases, and 12 bases had no gene match. CDR3 length: 18 amino acids. The CDR3 reads CAISPRPGTEANTGELFF. The CDR3 nucleotides read TGTGCCATCAGTCCTCGTCCCGGGACAGAAGCGAACACCGGGGAGCTGTTTTTT.

The chain combines TRBV2 with TRBJ1-6, with 8 bases fitting TRBD1. The CDR3 runs to 15 residues. Unmatched junction bases numbered 9, after V lost 8 bases and J lost 6 bases. The germline gives CDR1 SNHLY, CDR2 FYNNEI. CDR3 protein: CASHPWTGFNSPLHF. The CDR3 DNA is TGTGCCAGCCACCCCTGGACAGGGTTTAATTCACCCCTCCACTTT. Full variable domain (remainder filled in from reference TRBV2 and TRBJ1-6): EPEVTQTPSHQVTQMGQEVILRCVPISNHLYFYWYRQILGQKVEFLVSFYNNEISEKSEIFDDQFSVERPDGSNFTLKIRSTKLEDSAMYFCASHPWTGFNSPLHFGNGTRLTVT.

The sample holds many counts of this clonotype. The rearrangement links TRBV28 to TRBJ2-7; perhaps TRBD2 as D (6 bases). The CDR3 has 15 residues. V was trimmed by 5 bases and J by 0 bases, leaving 14 bases between them. Germline V lookup: CDR1 MDHEN, CDR2 SYDVKM. This chain's CDR3 is CASSLPGRSSYEQYF. CDR3 nucleotides: TGTGCCAGCAGTCTGCCGGGGAGGAGCTCCTACGAGCAGTACTTC. The whole variable domain, remainder taken from reference TRBV28 and TRBJ2-7, is DVKVTQSSRYLVKRTGEKVFLECVQDMDHENMFWYRQDPGLGLRLIYFSYDVKMKEKGDIPEGYSVSREKKERFSLILESASTNQTSMYLCASSLPGRSSYEQYFGPGTRLTVT.

In this sample, this clonotype turned up a few times. The rearrangement links TRBV28 to TRBJ1-3, with no clear D. The V end was cut by 0 bases, the J end by 2 bases, with 11 bases between. Per germline, CDR1 MDHEN and CDR2 SYDVKM. This CDR3 spans 16 amino acids. CDR3 sequence reads: CASSLWEGSPGNTIYF. DNA of the CDR3: TGTGCCAGCAGTTTATGGGAGGGTAGCCCTGGAAACACCATATATTTT.

This clonotype has a count of ten or more. The CDR3 bases are TGTGCCAGCCGGGACAGGGAACCATACGAGCAGTACTTC. Its protein is CASRDREPYEQYF. The chain combines TRBV2 with TRBJ2-7; 9 nucleotides line up with TRBD1. The length of the CDR3 is 13 residues. Trimming cost V 8 bases and J 4 bases; bases outside gene matches: 6. Germline V gene data show CDR1 as SNHLY and CDR2 as FYNNEI. Together with reference TRBV2 and TRBJ2-7, the CDR3 gives the full variable domain: EPEVTQTPSHQVTQMGQEVILRCVPISNHLYFYWYRQILGQKVEFLVSFYNNEISEKSEIFDDQFSVERPDGSNFTLKIRSTKLEDSAMYFCASRDREPYEQYFGPGTRLTVT.